This T cell receptor (beta chain) emerged from a study of neurological immune-mediated disorders. Whole-study findings and limits: HTLV-1-associated myelopathy had the most TCR clonal expansion, and multiple sclerosis had the least, less than healthy controls. Neither clinical nor MRI features showed any association with the multiple sclerosis repertoire cluster, and the authors stated that larger cohorts are needed.

Unsorted libraries used 2 million PBMCs kept at -80 degrees C. This clonotype came up many times. Its cognate antigen is unknown. V trimming: 0 bases; J trimming: 2 bases; junction bases outside the gene matches: 2. This CDR3 is built from 15 residues. The germline CDR1 and CDR2 sequences are MGHRA and YSYEKL. A single record per CDR3 protein comes from TCRdb applying MiXCR to the 5' RACE reads. This sample has around 68,000 distinct CDR3 sequences, with approximately 3.7% found just once. The material sequenced was PBMCs. This TCR came from a man aged 45 to 65 with multiple sclerosis. The chain joins TRBV4-1 to TRBJ2-7; 9 bases line up with TRBD2. The CDR3 coding sequence is TGCGCCAGCAGCCAAGAGACTAGCGGAACCTACGAGCAGTACGTC. This encodes CASSQETSGTYEQYV.